The T cell receptor beta chain described here comes from a study of cytotoxic CD8 clonotypes in ibrutinib-treated CLL (dated by TCRdb to 2020 to 2022). In the study overall: The cohort included roughly 15 treatment-naive and ten to eleven relapsed/refractory patients; 17 were IGHV unmutated. Partial responses were observed in roughly 24 patients and complete responses in 2; after a median follow-up of roughly 62 months, remission was maintained in around 14 patients and progression was observed in some twelve. Response samples were taken after a median of 12 months on treatment, ranging from about 6 to 40 months. On average, each sample yielded around 250,000 productive templates and under 95,000 productive rearrangements. Of the 70 to 100 people in the trial, around 24 had longitudinal samples available. Cryopreserved peripheral blood mononuclear cells were obtained prior to treatment, at the time of response, and at either disease progression or sustained remission. Patients were still on ibrutinib when every remission and progressive disease sample was collected. Paper-wide results and their limitations: Sustained-remission and progressing patients did not have matched sampling times, and lymph node repertoires were not examined. Public clonotypes were rare and either contracted or stayed stable during treatment, and the rise in clonality at ibrutinib response reflected the expansion of private clonotypes. Baseline clonality was found to be higher than that of age-matched healthy donors and was strongly correlated with circulating CD8+ T-cell counts. At ibrutinib response clonality went up, during sustained remission it held steady, and at progression it dropped back toward baseline.

Per the publication, the time point label means: 12 months on ibrutinib. Roughly 2.2 micrograms of genomic DNA were extracted from cryopreserved PBMCs for TCR beta library preparation. High-throughput TCR beta sequencing was performed on longitudinal blood samples from CLL patients receiving ibrutinib monotherapy. The patients took part in an open-label, single-center phase 2 trial of ibrutinib monotherapy. On a MiSeq, deep resolution sequencing aimed for a depth between 1 in 1 million and 1 in 200,000 T cells, with each clonotype covered approximately 9.8x on average. The immunoSEQ hsTCRB Kit was used to generate TCR beta libraries. For the original study's pipeline: The data were analyzed with ImmunoSEQ Analyzer and ImmunoSEQ Data Assistant, and V, D and J gene assignments followed IMGT definitions. Clonality, which ranges from 0 to 1, was calculated as one minus the normalized Shannon entropy of productive rearrangement frequencies. Only overrepresented clonotypes making up at least 0.05% of the repertoire of each patient were included in the public clonotype analysis. Thirteen age-matched healthy donor repertoires from immuneACCESS were used as controls for clonality. The table was pulled from immuneACCESS by TCRdb, which kept in-frame rearrangements only. Such tables lose some clones; where checked, under half of the loss comes from unresolved V genes, and the rest has no known cause. The DNA gave D and trimming, while V, J and clone size come from that table. The sample records more than 200,000 clones, approximately 79% of which are singletons. Together, the top ten hold about an eighth of the sample.

To note about this clone: No antigen is known for it. No much larger clonotype is one base removed from it; base qualities were not supplied.

This clonotype was obtained from a human donor with chronic lymphocytic leukemia. This material consisted of PBMCs, taken after 12 months of ibrutinib treatment.

This receptor carries the CDR3 CASRPSGTPTYNEQFF. The bases are TGTGCCAGCAGGCCTAGCGGGACACCAACCTACAATGAGCAGTTCTTC. Recombination linked TRBV27 to TRBJ2-1, and TRBD2 matches 9 of the central bases. Via the germline V gene (reference sequence), CDR1 is MNHEY and CDR2 SMNVEV. From its cysteine to its phenylalanine, the CDR3 spans 16 amino acids. Just CDR3 DNA is preserved here, 48 bases in frame from base 1. The junction shows trimming of 6 bases on V and 2 bases on J, and the gene matches do not reach 8 bases of it.